This T cell receptor beta chain was recovered during a study of cytomegalovirus exposure and HLA in healthy donors (dated by TCRdb to 2016 to 2017). About the study as a whole: According to a later analysis, one platform produced both the approximately 110 validation repertoires and the 666 repertoires of the first cohort. The study aimed to test whether signatures of past pathogen exposure could be identified by cataloging public T cell receptors. To predict cytomegalovirus infection status, the study brought together high-throughput TCR immunosequencing, statistical association of individual TCRs with disease status, and machine learning. Besides the first cohort of under 700 subjects, a separate validation cohort made up of 120 or so different subjects was used.

On this clone: Its cognate antigen has yet to be identified. Base qualities were left out, and no much larger clone turns up one base away.

CDR1 and CDR2 are drawn from the germline V gene: SGHTA, FQGNSA. Trimming removed 4 bases from V and 3 bases from J, leaving 24 bases between the germline ends. The CDR3, cysteine through phenylalanine, is 18 amino acids long. Only CDR3 DNA remains: 54 bases, in frame from the first base. The library was prepared using the immunoSEQ multiplex PCR assay. On the authors' methods: A statistical classification framework was built for diagnosing cytomegalovirus status from the catalog of TCR beta chain sequences. This immuneACCESS table, as held by TCRdb, lists in-frame sequences with V and J called but not all clones. Of the missing ones, under half trace to an unresolved V gene in checked studies; the others have no known cause. The V and J calls and the clone size are those of that table, but D and trimming were determined from the DNA. The sample includes 57,000 or so clones, with over 90% observed a single time. Of the sample, 2% to 2.5% falls within the top ten clones.

Separate from the approximately 700-subject first cohort, the validation cohort of about 110 subjects was the group to which the donors belonged. Summary of the overall study and its limitations: A few of the identified cytomegalovirus-associated TCR beta chains were confirmed in vitro to be specific for cytomegalovirus antigens. Most TCR sequences were observed very rarely across donors, whereas some public TCRs were present in many individuals. According to the authors, the approach could potentially be generalized to other disease states and immunological phenotypes. Of the cluster scores, roughly 93% were above 0 in a later analysis, which found that TCRs clustered in the first cohort also tended to co-occur in the 120 validation repertoires. All 120 or so repertoires were used to score co-occurrence in the validation cohort in a later analysis, because that analysis had no HLA typing for the cohort. In the study, some 160 TCR beta chains were listed as associated with cytomegalovirus. The classifier was reported to diagnose cytomegalovirus status with high specificity and sensitivity in both the original and validation cohorts.

Material: PBMCs. The source is a man aged 18 to 35 in good health and CMV-seronegative. The chain employs TRBV7-2 and TRBJ1-2, with TRBD1 tentatively as D gene (6 bases match). The CDR3 here reads CASSSAGVFGLDYYGYTF. The sequenced DNA is TGTGCCAGCAGCTCGGCAGGGGTGTTTGGCCTAGATTACTATGGCTACACCTTC.